This T cell receptor beta chain was observed in a study of read filtering for tumor transcriptome and immune sequencing. The study, taken as a whole, reports: Around 85% of IR-seq clonotypes had one read, totaling around 3.3% of reads; RNA-seq: approximately 75% and 45%. Without single-read clonotypes, shared clonotype proportions correlated more between IR-seq and RNA-seq.

V shed 2 bases and J shed 0 bases, with 7 bases lying between them. The CDR3 has 15 residues. Germline V gives CDR1 MNHEY, CDR2 SVGEGT. Molecular barcoded adaptors covering alpha/delta and beta/gamma chains were used on around 370 ng RNA. TCRdb used MiXCR to reprocess the reads, holding one entry per CDR3 protein. The sample holds over 55,000 distinct CDR3 sequences; around 14% are singletons and the top ten take 45% to 50%. This clonotype has at least ten counts. Its antigen remains unknown. The chain joins TRBV6-2 or TRBV6-3 to TRBJ2-2; D is ambiguous. The sample was a population of CD138-negative cells sorted from bone marrow. The source of this sequence is a donor at least 40 years old with multiple myeloma. The CDR3 DNA reads TGTGCCAGCAGTTACGTACATGCGAACACCGGGGAGCTGTTTTTT. Protein product: CASSYVHANTGELFF.